The clone carrying this T cell receptor beta chain was seen repeatedly, ten times or more. These data are taken from a study of blood T cells in healthy people across ages. The CDR3 sequence is 13 residues long. Germline CDR1 SQVTM, CDR2 ANQGSEA. The V end was cut by 2 bases, the J end by 2 bases, with 9 bases between. Next came a second PCR, run for about 6 to 11 cycles, which used a sample-barcoded 5' primer along with a J-beta primer mix. TCRdb re-derived calls from the 5' RACE reads in MiXCR, one entry per CDR3 protein. The sample yields roughly 790,000 distinct CDR3 sequences, roughly 47% seen once.

Source material: blood. This TCR was sampled from a woman in her sixties in good health. V and J are TRBV29-1 and TRBJ2-5; tentatively, D is TRBD1 (6 bases). CDR3 sequence reads: CSVETDRQETQYF. In DNA, the CDR3 is TGCAGCGTTGAAACGGACAGACAAGAGACCCAGTACTTC.